The 13 T cell receptor beta chains in this list originate from one sample, sequenced in a study of T-cell reconstitution after alpha-beta-depleted transplantation in children. Unique molecular identifiers were built into the TCRbeta library. Each CDR3 protein is one row after TCRdb ran MiXCR on the PCR reads. Found here are some 200,000 distinct CDR3 sequences, around 8.4% of them singletons; the top ten hold 35%. The specimen comprised PBMCs, mostly from graft donor cells, sampled 360 days after TCRalphabeta/CD19-depleted stem cell transplant. All receptors derive from a male patient aged 2-15 years who had a stem cell transplant for acute myeloid leukemia, so the T cells may come from the graft donor.

The chain recombines TRBV20-1 with TRBJ2-1; 12 bases are shared with TRBD2. The V segment lost 3 bases and the J segment 5 bases; nucleotides outside the gene matches: 11. CDR3 size: 17 residues. The germline CDR1 and CDR2 sequences are DFQATT and SNEGSKA (reference sequence). The CDR3 DNA is TGCAGTGCTAGTAGGCTAGCGGGAGGGGGCAAACACAATGAGCAGTTCTTC. It yields the protein CSASRLAGGGKHNEQFF.

The chain combines TRBV4-1 with TRBJ2-7; D uncertain. CDR1 is MGHRA, CDR2 YSYEKL, per germline. V dropped 1 base and J dropped 2 bases, with 9 bases sitting between them. The length of the CDR3 is 14 residues. DNA of the CDR3: TGCGCCAGCAGCCAAGGGCACAGCCCCTACGAGCAGTACTTC. This encodes CASSQGHSPYEQYF.

This clonotype was counted only a few times. The V and J genes are TRBV10-3 and TRBJ1-2; TRBD1 aligns across 11 bases. The V gene's germline CDR1 is ENHRY and CDR2 SYGVKD. CDR3 length equals 17 residues. V lost 1 base to trimming and J lost 5 bases; unmatched junction nucleotides: 9. The CDR3 loop reads CAISEFLGQGARYGYTF. CDR3 bases: TGTGCCATCAGTGAGTTCCTAGGACAGGGGGCTCGATATGGCTACACCTTC.

This clonotype has more than one count but fewer than ten. The CDR3 protein is CASSEYTGKAYEQYV. In DNA form, the CDR3 reads TGTGCCAGCAGTGAGTATACGGGGAAAGCCTACGAGCAGTACGTC. This chain joins TRBV2 and TRBJ2-7; a possible D gene is TRBD2 (5 bases). Per germline, CDR1 SNHLY and CDR2 FYNNEI. The ends were cut back, 3 bases at V and 2 bases at J, with 14 bases in the middle. The CDR3 is 15 amino acids.

A few counts support this clonotype. CDR3 loop: CASSLVYRNTEAFF. Here the CDR3 DNA reads TGTGCCAGCAGCTTGGTCTACCGAAACACTGAAGCTTTCTTT. This chain uses TRBV5-5 with TRBJ1-1, with no clear D. The germline V gene encodes CDR1 SGHKS and CDR2 YYEKEE (reference sequence). Deletions cut 0 bases from V and 2 bases from J, with 8 bases between. CDR3 size: 14 residues.

In its sample, this clonotype was seen many times. This chain links TRBV12-3 or TRBV12-4 with TRBJ2-5, with 8 bases aligning to TRBD1. The CDR3 length is 14 residues. V trimming: 4 bases; J trimming: 4 bases; junction bases outside the gene matches: 5. CDR3 in amino acids: CASSYGQGLETQYF. In nucleotides, the CDR3 is TGTGCCAGCAGTTACGGACAGGGCCTAGAGACCCAGTACTTC.

This clonotype appeared a few times. The chain is built from TRBV7-6 and TRBJ2-2; 8 positions agree with TRBD2. The J segment lost 5 bases and the V segment lost 1 base, leaving 9 bases of the junction unmatched. This CDR3 has 17 amino acids. The V gene's germline CDR1 is SGHVS and CDR2 FNYEAQ. The CDR3 protein is CASSLEGSGSYTGELFF. CDR3 nucleotides: TGTGCCAGCAGCTTAGAGGGGAGCGGGAGTTATACCGGGGAGCTGTTTTTT.

There are many counts of this clonotype. The J gene is TRBJ2-2, the V gene TRBV4-3; D gene unclear. Germline CDR1 LGHNA, CDR2 YSLEER. V lost 1 base and J 6 bases, leaving 9 bases between the germline ends. The CDR3 has 14 residues. CDR3 sequence reads: CASSQARWAGELFF. DNA for the CDR3: TGCGCCAGCAGCCAAGCCCGATGGGCCGGGGAGCTGTTTTTT.

The CDR3 nucleotides are TGTGCCACCAGCACAACAGGGGCGTACGAGCAGTACTTC. It codes for CATSTTGAYEQYF. The V gene is TRBV15, the J gene TRBJ2-7; TRBD1 matches at 7 bases. The trim removed 4 bases at V and 4 bases at J, leaving 4 bases unmatched. The CDR3 loop spans 13 amino acids. CDR1 LNHNV and CDR2 YYDKDF come from the germline V gene (reference sequence).

The chain has TRBV19 and TRBJ2-5, with D possibly TRBD2 on 5 matching bases. The CDR3 is 13 amino acids. Germline V gene lookup returns CDR1 LNHDA and CDR2 SQIVND (reference sequence). The germline V and J ends were trimmed by 2 bases and 7 bases, with 11 bases remaining between them. The CDR3 region has the DNA TGTGCCAGTAGTATAACCCCCGGAGGGACCCAGTACTTC. Translation gives CASSITPGGTQYF.

This clonotype was picked up many times. Germline is not matched at one junction end, which may reflect a read error. This chain joins TRBV7-7 and TRBJ2-3; the D is unclear. This CDR3 is built from 16 residues. Per the germline V gene, CDR1 is SSHAT and CDR2 is FNYEAQ (reference sequence). The CDR3 sequence is CASSLGSRTSTDTQYF. CDR3 in DNA: TGTGCTAGCAGCTTAGGATCCAGAACTAGCACAGATACGCAGTATTTT.

This clonotype was detected many times. The V gene is TRBV29-1, the J gene TRBJ2-7; maybe TRBD1 (6 bases). Looked up from germline, CDR1 is SQVTM and CDR2 is ANQGSEA. Deletions cut 0 bases from V and 4 bases from J, with 10 bases between. The CDR3 is made up of 13 amino acids. CDR3 DNA sequence: TGCAGCGTTGAAGACAGGGGTGTGTACGAGCAGTACTTC. Its protein is CSVEDRGVYEQYF.

In its sample, this clonotype was seen a few times. The chain links TRBV10-3 to TRBJ2-2, with D unclear. The germline V and J ends were trimmed by 7 bases and 2 bases, with 11 bases remaining between them. CDR1 ENHRY and CDR2 SYGVKD come from the germline V gene. The CDR3 totals 14 residues. The CDR3 loop is CAITPGTNTGELFF. DNA for the CDR3: TGTGCCATCACCCCGGGTACCAACACCGGGGAGCTGTTTTTT.